A single sample gave rise to the 7 T cell receptor beta chains below, sequenced in a study of T cell changes during pregnancy in multiple sclerosis. The method was immunoSEQ multiplex PCR; TCRdb's version includes in-frame clones alone and lacks a portion of them. The data show about 75,000 clones, 94% seen once. The specimen comprised CD4+ T cells from peripheral blood mononuclear cells, sampled after pregnancy. Every receptor here comes from a female donor with multiple sclerosis, enrolled in a pregnancy study.

The chain carries TRBV6-1 and TRBJ2-5, with 8 bases aligning to TRBD2. CDR3 length equals 14 residues. The germline V gene has CDR1 MNHNS and CDR2 SASEGT. Losses at the gene ends were 4 bases for V and 3 bases for J; bases not matched to a gene: 4. Written as DNA, the CDR3 is TGTGCCAGCAGTGGGGGGCGGGGGGAAGAGACCCAGTACTTC. As protein: CASSGGRGEETQYF.

V usage is TRBV6-6 and J usage is TRBJ2-1, with D tentatively TRBD2 (5 bases). Per germline, CDR1 MNHNY and CDR2 SVGAGI (reference sequence). Trimming stripped 7 bases from V and 9 bases from J, with 10 bases between. The length of the CDR3 is 11 residues. As DNA, the CDR3 is TGTGCCAGCATCGAGGGAATTGAGCAGTTCTTC. It encodes CASIEGIEQFF.

This clone has more than one count but fewer than ten. The chain uses TRBV9 and TRBJ2-2; tentatively, D is TRBD1 (6 bases). This CDR3 is 16 amino acids long. Germline assignment: CDR1 SGDLS and CDR2 YYNGEE. V was clipped by 0 bases and J by 5 bases, with 14 bases between them. The CDR3 here is CASSVGVTGGTGELFF. The CDR3 coding sequence is TGTGCCAGCAGCGTAGGAGTGACAGGTGGAACCGGGGAGCTGTTTTTT.

The rearrangement joins TRBV4-3 to TRBJ2-5; 7 bases align to TRBD2. This CDR3 has 19 residues. After removal of 0 bases from V and 5 bases from J, the junction contained 18 bases not matched to a gene. Germline V lookup: CDR1 LGHNA, CDR2 YSLEER. The CDR3 protein is CASSQDPPTAGRGWETQYF. CDR3 DNA: TGCGCCAGCAGCCAAGATCCGCCCACGGCAGGGAGGGGATGGGAGACCCAGTACTTC.

The chain recombines TRBV27 with TRBJ2-1; the D is unclear. The germline V gene encodes CDR1 MNHEY and CDR2 SMNVEV (reference sequence). Trimming left V 7 bases short and J 8 bases short, with 18 bases between. This CDR3 spans 14 amino acids. CDR3 region: CASKTLGLLDEQFF. The DNA for the CDR3 is TGTGCCAGCAAAACCTTGGGCCTTTTAGATGAGCAGTTCTTC.

This clone has a single count. The chain recombines TRBV30 with TRBJ2-1; a weak D match, TRBD2 (7 bases). Per germline, CDR1 GTSNPN and CDR2 SVGIG (reference sequence). The CDR3 is 14 amino acids. The CDR3 DNA is TGTGCTCAGGTGACCGGGGGGCCCTACAATGAGCAGTTCTTC. Translation: CAQVTGGPYNEQFF.

The CDR3 region has the DNA TGTGCCAGCAGCTCTATAGCCCCCATAGCGGGAGACAATGAGCAGTTCTTC. Translating it yields CASSSIAPIAGDNEQFF. The rearrangement joins TRBV7-9 to TRBJ2-1; 9 positions match TRBD2. The V gene's germline CDR1 is SEHNR and CDR2 FQNEAQ (reference sequence). Trimming took 4 bases from V and 5 from J; bases not matched to a gene: 12. The length of the CDR3 is 17 residues.